This TCR beta chain was captured by sequencing in a study of technical replicates of blood from a few donors. The CDR3 totals 15 residues. Germline V gene data show CDR1 as SGDLS and CDR2 as YYNGEE. V lost 0 bases and J lost 9; bases outside the gene matches: 3. The data were produced by immunoSEQ multiplex PCR, yet TCRdb's version contains in-frame clones alone and is incomplete. The sample includes approximately 73,000 clones, roughly 93% of them seen just once. Material: T cells isolated from PBMCs. The sequence was collected from a human donor in good health. The V and J genes are TRBV9 and TRBJ1-6, with 10 positions matching TRBD1. CDR3: CASSVGGTGASPLHF. The CDR3 region has the DNA TGTGCCAGCAGCGTAGGTGGGACAGGGGCTTCACCCCTCCACTTT.